This T cell receptor (beta chain) was recovered during a study of human T cells and chemical hapten exposure. At the level of the study: An area of 2 cm by 2 cm on upper inner arm skin received 2% DPC for sensitization. Per-sample TCR yield variation was attributed mainly to small pooled library volume differences.

Findings and caveats of the study: Expanded TCR sets contained significantly more large CDR3 similarity clusters than controls.

The time point here: patch test 2, 6 weeks after DPC sensitization. Treatment of the sample: therapeutic diphenylcyclopropenone sensitization with weekly scalp DPC. Germline V gene sequence: CDR1 SQVTM, CDR2 ANQGSEA. The V and J ends lost 7 bases and 7 bases respectively, with 8 bases between them. CDR3 size: 10 residues. This clonotype was counted only a few times. Its antigen is not known. A single record per CDR3 protein comes from TCRdb applying MiXCR to the RACE reads. The sample has tens of thousands of distinct CDR3 sequences, approximately 10% seen once. This material consisted of whole blood, taken in connection with sensitization to the hapten diphenylcyclopropenone (DPC). The chain joins TRBV29-1 to TRBJ2-1; D remains ambiguous. This receptor was identified in a woman in her forties or fifties with alopecia areata. Some clones in this sample may be carry-over from other donors' samples. The CDR3 DNA sequence: TGCAGCGGCAATGGGAATGAGCAGTTCTTC. Amino acids: CSGNGNEQFF.